A selection of T cell receptor beta chains follows, all from one sample in a study of T cell changes during pregnancy in multiple sclerosis. Using immunoSEQ multiplex PCR, the repertoire was profiled, and TCRdb retains in-frame clones only, with some absent. The table includes roughly 80,000 clones, around 92% detected once. The sample here was peripheral blood, taken before pregnancy. All receptors derive from a female donor with multiple sclerosis, enrolled in a pregnancy study. CDR3s include the opening cysteine and the closing phenylalanine or tryptophan. The order of the fields is J gene, V gene, clone size, D gene, CDR3 protein, CDR3 DNA. D genes are given only for firm matches. The listing skips clone size in some rows; elsewhere it reads once, few, many or a size class.

TRBJ1-6 | TRBV6-1 | . | TRBD1 | CASSGGQGAYNSPLHF | TGTGCCAGCAGTGGGGGACAGGGCGCCTATAATTCACCCCTCCACTTT
TRBJ2-7 | TRBV5-4 | . | . | CASSLDNRLDEQYF | TGTGCCAGCAGCTTGGATAACAGGCTGGACGAGCAGTACTTC
TRBJ1-5 | TRBV4-1 | . | TRBD1 | CASSPTSGQGAFGNQPQHF | TGCGCCAGCAGCCCAACTTCGGGACAGGGGGCTTTTGGCAATCAGCCCCAGCATTTT
TRBJ1-2 | TRBV9 | . | . | CASSPRAGNGYTF | TGTGCCAGCAGCCCCCGGGCAGGGAATGGCTACACCTTC
TRBJ2-7 | TRBV29-1 | . | . | CSVEGPSSYEQYF | TGCAGCGTTGAAGGTCCCAGCTCCTACGAGCAGTACTTC
TRBJ2-5 | TRBV6-5 | . | TRBD1 | CASSRGQGKETQYF | TGTGCCAGCAGTCGCGGACAGGGGAAAGAGACCCAGTACTTC
TRBJ1-2 | TRBV5-1 | . | TRBD1 | CASTLDRGGYTF | TGCGCCAGCACCTTGGACAGGGGTGGCTACACCTTC
TRBJ2-7 | TRBV15 | . | TRBD2 | CATSRDPSGGREQYF | TGTGCCACCAGCAGAGATCCTAGCGGGGGGAGGGAGCAGTACTTC
TRBJ2-7 | TRBV5-1 | . | . | CASSSQVTNEQYF | TGCGCCAGCAGCTCGCAGGTTACAAACGAGCAGTACTTC
TRBJ2-2 | TRBV30 | . | . | CACRGGGVGELFF | TGTGCCTGCCGTGGGGGGGGCGTCGGGGAGCTGTTTTTT
TRBJ2-1 | TRBV1 | . | . | CTSSQVSGGAGDEQFF | TGCACCAGCAGCCAAGTTAGCGGGGGGGCCGGGGATGAGCAGTTCTTC
TRBJ2-5 | TRBV2 | . | TRBD1 | CASSEIRGPSGTQYF | TGTGCCAGCAGTGAAATAAGGGGGCCTTCGGGGACCCAGTACTTC
TRBJ2-2 | TRBV6-1 | . | . | CASRAERGQTGELFF | TGTGCCAGCAGGGCCGAACGAGGTCAGACCGGGGAGCTGTTTTTT
TRBJ2-1 | TRBV6-6 | . | TRBD2 | CASSYSGRGGPNEQFF | TGTGCCAGCAGTTACTCAGGGCGGGGGGGCCCTAATGAGCAGTTCTTC
TRBJ2-3 | TRBV6-1 | . | TRBD2 | CASSGWGLAGGSDTQYF | TGTGCCAGCAGTGGATGGGGACTAGCGGGGGGATCAGATACGCAGTATTTT
TRBJ2-5 | TRBV10-3 | once | . | CAIRDTRAGETQYF | TGTGCCATCAGAGACACCCGGGCGGGAGAGACCCAGTACTTC
TRBJ1-5 | TRBV27 | . | . | CASTPTGHSNQPQHF | TGTGCCAGCACGCCAACAGGGCATAGCAATCAGCCCCAGCATTTT
TRBJ1-2 | TRBV11-2 | . | . | CASSLWRGGASYGYTF | TGTGCCAGCAGCCTTTGGAGGGGAGGAGCGTCCTATGGCTACACCTTC
TRBJ2-1 | TRBV29-1 | once | . | CSVGHNDNEQFF | TGCAGCGTTGGACACAATGACAATGAGCAGTTCTTC
TRBJ1-4 | TRBV5-5 | . | . | CASSYWVGTPWNEKLFF | TGTGCCAGCAGCTATTGGGTCGGGACACCTTGGAATGAAAAACTGTTTTTT
TRBJ2-1 | TRBV5-1 | once | . | CASSKRAENNEQFF | TGCGCCAGCAGTAAGAGAGCGGAGAACAATGAGCAGTTCTTC
TRBJ2-7 | TRBV2 | . | . | CASSFSSYEQYF | TGTGCCAGCAGTTTTAGCTCCTACGAGCAGTACTTC
TRBJ2-7 | TRBV5-1 | . | . | CASSQQGDEQYF | TGCGCCAGCAGCCAGCAGGGCGACGAGCAGTACTTC
TRBJ2-6 | TRBV4-2 | . | . | CASSQDLSSGANVLTF | TGTGCCAGCAGCCAAGATCTGAGCTCTGGGGCCAACGTCCTGACTTTC
TRBJ2-1 | TRBV7-8 | . | TRBD2 | CASSLGSGGTYNEQFF | TGTGCCAGCAGCTTAGGGAGCGGGGGGACCTACAATGAGCAGTTCTTC
TRBJ1-2 | TRBV5-1 | . | . | CASSLESVTNYGYTF | TGCGCCAGCAGCTTGGAGTCGGTTACTAACTATGGCTACACCTTC
TRBJ1-3 | TRBV15 | . | . | CATSRDYSFHTIYF | TGTGCCACCAGCAGAGATTACAGTTTTCACACCATATATTTT
TRBJ2-2 | TRBV11-3 | . | . | CASSTQQGGTGELFF | TGTGCCAGCAGCACGCAACAGGGTGGCACCGGGGAGCTGTTTTTT
TRBJ2-7 | TRBV9 | . | . | CASSVGGDPSYEQYF | TGTGCCAGCAGCGTAGGGGGGGACCCCTCCTACGAGCAGTACTTC
TRBJ2-5 | TRBV30 | few | . | CAWSDGNQETQYF | TGTGCCTGGAGTGACGGGAACCAAGAGACCCAGTACTTC
TRBJ2-3 | TRBV10-2 | once | TRBD2 | CASDLAGGPGDTQYF | TGCGCCAGCGACCTAGCGGGGGGGCCAGGGGATACGCAGTATTTT
TRBJ2-5 | TRBV11-2 | . | . | CASSLDHGFLETQYF | TGTGCCAGCAGCTTAGATCACGGGTTCCTGGAGACCCAGTACTTC
TRBJ1-5 | TRBV28 | . | TRBD1 | CASSFYRGLQPQHF | TGTGCCAGCAGTTTTTACAGGGGGCTTCAGCCCCAGCATTTT
TRBJ2-7 | TRBV19 | . | . | CASSNGRDSKAQGGYEQYF | TGTGCCAGTAGTAATGGCCGGGACTCAAAAGCGCAGGGTGGCTACGAGCAGTACTTC
TRBJ1-5 | TRBV18 | once | TRBD1 | CASSPGDSSGYSNQPQHF | TGTGCCAGCTCACCGGGGGACAGCTCCGGGTATAGCAATCAGCCCCAGCATTTT
TRBJ1-2 | TRBV7-8 | . | TRBD1 | CASSPGTGWNGYTF | TGTGCCAGCAGCCCAGGGACAGGGTGGAATGGCTACACCTTC
TRBJ2-1 | TRBV5-8 | . | . | CASSLSGRGYNEQFF | TGTGCCAGCAGCTTGTCCGGGAGAGGGTACAATGAGCAGTTCTTC
TRBJ1-2 | TRBV29-1 | . | . | CSVFREDGYTF | TGCAGCGTTTTTCGAGAGGATGGCTACACCTTC
TRBJ2-7 | TRBV11-3 | . | TRBD1 | CASSSGQGFYEQYF | TGTGCCAGCAGCTCGGGACAGGGATTCTACGAGCAGTACTTC
TRBJ1-1 | TRBV29-1 | . | . | CSVQPGEFTEAFF | TGCAGCGTTCAGCCAGGGGAGTTCACTGAAGCTTTCTTT
TRBJ1-5 | TRBV2 | . | . | CASSRGVRGINQPQHF | TGTGCCAGCAGCCGGGGGGTAAGGGGAATCAATCAGCCCCAGCATTTT
TRBJ1-4 | TRBV18 | . | TRBD1 | CASSPTGSNEKLFF | TGTGCCAGCTCACCGACAGGGAGTAATGAAAAACTGTTTTTT
TRBJ2-2 | TRBV9 | . | . | CASSGGVGELFF | TGTGCCAGCAGCGGGGGGGTCGGGGAGCTGTTTTTT
TRBJ2-3 | TRBV10-1 | . | TRBD2 | CASSEAAGLDTQYF | TGCGCCAGCAGTGAGGCAGCGGGACTTGATACGCAGTATTTT
TRBJ1-1 | TRBV5-1 | . | TRBD1 | CASSLGQGADLNTEAFF | TGCGCCAGCAGCTTGGGACAGGGGGCGGATTTGAACACTGAAGCTTTCTTT
TRBJ1-1 | TRBV19 | . | . | CASSSGYTEAFF | TGTGCCAGTTCATCAGGATACACTGAAGCTTTCTTT
TRBJ1-1 | TRBV15 | . | . | CATSPGGTEAFF | TGTGCCACCAGCCCCGGGGGGACTGAAGCTTTCTTT
TRBJ1-6 | TRBV25-1 | . | TRBD1 | CASRAGGLNSPLHF | TGTGCCAGCAGAGCAGGGGGTCTGAATTCACCCCTCCACTTT
TRBJ1-6 | TRBV19 | . | . | CASSITAYNSPLHF | TGTGCCAGTAGTATCACAGCTTATAATTCACCCCTCCACTTT
TRBJ1-1 | TRBV6-5 | once | . | CASSFFPGAGTEAFF | TGTGCCAGCAGTTTTTTTCCAGGCGCGGGGACTGAAGCTTTCTTT
TRBJ1-5 | TRBV13 | . | TRBD1 | CASSSGTANQPQHF | TGTGCCAGCAGCTCTGGGACAGCCAATCAGCCCCAGCATTTT
TRBJ2-1 | TRBV4-1 | . | TRBD2 | CASSQAWDYLNEQFF | TGCGCCAGCAGCCAAGCTTGGGACTACCTAAATGAGCAGTTCTTC